This TCR beta chain is drawn from a study of CD8+CD57+ T cells in acquired aplastic anemia. To note about this clonotype: The DNA is left out, because the CDR3 cannot be placed on it with certainty; the CDR3 is given as TCRdb lists it.

CDR3 and TCR beta VDJ profiling relied on a genomic DNA template. TCRdb re-derived calls from the reads in MiXCR, one entry per CDR3 protein. Among 260,000 or so distinct CDR3 sequences, 47% were seen once, and the ten largest hold 7.8%. The authors sequenced patients whose flow cytometry had shown CD8+CD57+ cell expansion. Both ends counted, the CDR3 spans 12 residues. Germline assignment: CDR1 KGHDR and CDR2 SFDVKD. V gene TRBV24-1 combines with J gene TRBJ2-1. The receptor's source is a human donor with aplastic anemia. Sequenced sample: sorted CD4+, CD8+, or CD8+CD57+ T cells (not recorded which) from PBMCs. The CDR3 protein is CATSDFGDEQFF.